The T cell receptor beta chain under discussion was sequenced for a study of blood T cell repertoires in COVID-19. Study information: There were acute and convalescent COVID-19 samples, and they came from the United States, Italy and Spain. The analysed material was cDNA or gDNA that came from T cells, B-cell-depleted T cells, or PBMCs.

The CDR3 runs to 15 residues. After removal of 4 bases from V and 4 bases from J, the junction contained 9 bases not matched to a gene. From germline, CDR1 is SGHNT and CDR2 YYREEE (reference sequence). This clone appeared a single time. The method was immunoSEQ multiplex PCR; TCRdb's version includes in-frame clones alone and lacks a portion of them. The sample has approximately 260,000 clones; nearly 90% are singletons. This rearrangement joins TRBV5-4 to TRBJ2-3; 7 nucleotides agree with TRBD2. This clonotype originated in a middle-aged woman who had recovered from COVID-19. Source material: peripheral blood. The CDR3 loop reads CASSPSGTIPDTQYF. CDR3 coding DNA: TGTGCCAGCAGCCCGTCCGGGACTATTCCAGATACGCAGTATTTT.